This TCR beta chain derives from a study of blood T cells in healthy people across ages (dated by TCRdb to the mid-2010s). Describing the broader study: In model experiments, template switching captured roughly one uniquely barcoded TCR beta cDNA molecule for every two T cells. Using deep sequencing normalized with unique cDNA molecular identifiers, the study measured how TCR beta repertoire diversity changes with age. The donors were split into four age groups: young (average around 16 years), middle-aged (39), aged (approximately 59) and long-lived (approximately 80). To avoid experimental bias, donors of different ages were distributed randomly across sequencing lanes. For two donors (one aged 18 to 29 and one aged 80 or older), the study analyzed two additional independent replicas of 1 million unique cDNA reads from the same blood draw. What the research found in general, with its limitations: The CMV infection status of donors was not known, potentially confounding age-related changes in expanded clonotypes. As age increased, observed TCR beta diversity per million T cells dropped in a roughly linear way, and a significant reduction was already evident by age 40. Estimates of total diversity based on one million sequenced T cells were regarded as lower bounds and as underestimates. The percentage of naive T cells measured by flow cytometry correlated strongly with observed TCR beta diversity. Compared with the aged group, more naive CD4+ T cells, fewer expanded clones and increased TCR diversity were shown by the long-lived group, suggesting age selection. Because profiling used bulk unsorted PBMCs, naive and antigen-experienced compartments could not be compared conclusively.

The library was obtained by 5' RACE. The run used an Illumina HiSeq 2500. A second PCR of roughly 7 to 12 cycles was run with a J-beta primer mix and a sample-barcoded 5' primer. A template-switch 5' adaptor carrying 12 random nucleotides introduced a unique molecular identifier onto each TCR beta cDNA molecule. At least 3 million CDR3-containing paired-end reads were obtained from each sample. The Mint cDNA synthesis kit, primed by a TRBC-specific oligonucleotide, was used to synthesize first-strand cDNA from all RNA. After uracil-DNA glycosylase treatment, a first 18-cycle PCR used universal primers M1SS and BC2_uni_R on all cDNA. From the authors' description of their analysis: Normalization of each sample was performed by random selection of 1 million high-quality reads, each carrying a distinct molecular identifier. Reads sharing molecular identifiers were discarded rather than binned into consensus sequences. MiTCR, set to a Q25 quality threshold and the strictest error-elimination algorithm, was used for CDR3 identification, clonotype clustering and error correction. Lower-bound total TCR beta diversity was estimated with a nonparametric unseen species model using Euler transformation. TCRdb reanalyzed the raw reads on its own, using fastp at Q25 for trimming and MiXCR for clone calling, and kept in-frame beta chains. Each record represents a unique CDR3 protein, reported with the most common genes and DNA among its rows. TCRdb, not the authors, supplied the V and J calls. The sample has more than 1,400,000 distinct CDR3 sequences on record, around 39% of them singletons. Roughly 7.9% of the sample rests with the top ten.

Donors were roughly 40 systemically healthy Caucasian individuals from Russia aged roughly 6 to 95 years. Each donor gave 8 to 10 milliliters of peripheral blood, drawn into EDTA-treated Vacutainer tubes. Ficoll-Paque density-gradient centrifugation was used to isolate PBMCs, with at least 7 million per sample. Total RNA was extracted from PBMCs with Trizol reagent, with at least 6 micrograms obtained per sample. Naive CD45RAhigh/CD27high T cell percentages were measured by flow cytometry on a PBMC aliquot from every donor. Trimming removed 5 bases from V and 5 bases from J; the gene matches leave 13 bases unexplained. From a lookup of the germline V gene, CDR1 and CDR2 are MNHEY and SVGAGI. Including the terminal cysteine and phenylalanine, the CDR3 comprises 16 residues. The read is trimmed to its CDR3 DNA, 48 bases read in frame from base 1. Details on this clonotype: The target of this receptor is not known. The input lacks base qualities; no much larger clone sits a single base away.

The TCR comes from a woman under 30 in good health. What was sequenced was blood. The V gene is TRBV6-5 and the J gene is TRBJ2-5; 8 middle bases align to TRBD1. The DNA sequence reads TGTGCCAGCAGTCACGCATCGACAGGGGCGGGGGAGACCCAGTACTTC. It codes for CASSHASTGAGETQYF.